This TCR beta chain was sequenced for a study of T cell responses to AZD1222 COVID-19 vaccine. Sequencing used immunoSEQ multiplex PCR; TCRdb keeps in-frame clones, though not all of them. Here the sample spans around 140,000 clones, 75% to 90% being singletons. This CDR3 is built from 13 residues. Germline V CDR1 and CDR2: GTSNPN, SVGIG (reference sequence). Trimming removed 3 bases at V and 6 bases at J, with 12 bases between. This clone appeared a single time. Source: peripheral blood, taken on day 0 of AZD1222 vaccination. The rearrangement joins TRBV30 to TRBJ1-5; D is unclear. The clonotype was recovered from an adult in good health. The CDR3 protein is CAWSPRGIQPQHF. The CDR3 region has the DNA TGTGCCTGGAGCCCACGTGGGATTCAGCCCCAGCATTTT. Complete variable domain (other parts from reference TRBV30 and TRBJ1-5): SQTIHQWPATLVQPVGSPLSLECTVEGTSNPNLYWYRQAAGRGLQLLFYSVGIGQISSEVPQNLSASRPQDRQFILSSKKLLLSDSGFYLCAWSPRGIQPQHFGDGTRLSIL.